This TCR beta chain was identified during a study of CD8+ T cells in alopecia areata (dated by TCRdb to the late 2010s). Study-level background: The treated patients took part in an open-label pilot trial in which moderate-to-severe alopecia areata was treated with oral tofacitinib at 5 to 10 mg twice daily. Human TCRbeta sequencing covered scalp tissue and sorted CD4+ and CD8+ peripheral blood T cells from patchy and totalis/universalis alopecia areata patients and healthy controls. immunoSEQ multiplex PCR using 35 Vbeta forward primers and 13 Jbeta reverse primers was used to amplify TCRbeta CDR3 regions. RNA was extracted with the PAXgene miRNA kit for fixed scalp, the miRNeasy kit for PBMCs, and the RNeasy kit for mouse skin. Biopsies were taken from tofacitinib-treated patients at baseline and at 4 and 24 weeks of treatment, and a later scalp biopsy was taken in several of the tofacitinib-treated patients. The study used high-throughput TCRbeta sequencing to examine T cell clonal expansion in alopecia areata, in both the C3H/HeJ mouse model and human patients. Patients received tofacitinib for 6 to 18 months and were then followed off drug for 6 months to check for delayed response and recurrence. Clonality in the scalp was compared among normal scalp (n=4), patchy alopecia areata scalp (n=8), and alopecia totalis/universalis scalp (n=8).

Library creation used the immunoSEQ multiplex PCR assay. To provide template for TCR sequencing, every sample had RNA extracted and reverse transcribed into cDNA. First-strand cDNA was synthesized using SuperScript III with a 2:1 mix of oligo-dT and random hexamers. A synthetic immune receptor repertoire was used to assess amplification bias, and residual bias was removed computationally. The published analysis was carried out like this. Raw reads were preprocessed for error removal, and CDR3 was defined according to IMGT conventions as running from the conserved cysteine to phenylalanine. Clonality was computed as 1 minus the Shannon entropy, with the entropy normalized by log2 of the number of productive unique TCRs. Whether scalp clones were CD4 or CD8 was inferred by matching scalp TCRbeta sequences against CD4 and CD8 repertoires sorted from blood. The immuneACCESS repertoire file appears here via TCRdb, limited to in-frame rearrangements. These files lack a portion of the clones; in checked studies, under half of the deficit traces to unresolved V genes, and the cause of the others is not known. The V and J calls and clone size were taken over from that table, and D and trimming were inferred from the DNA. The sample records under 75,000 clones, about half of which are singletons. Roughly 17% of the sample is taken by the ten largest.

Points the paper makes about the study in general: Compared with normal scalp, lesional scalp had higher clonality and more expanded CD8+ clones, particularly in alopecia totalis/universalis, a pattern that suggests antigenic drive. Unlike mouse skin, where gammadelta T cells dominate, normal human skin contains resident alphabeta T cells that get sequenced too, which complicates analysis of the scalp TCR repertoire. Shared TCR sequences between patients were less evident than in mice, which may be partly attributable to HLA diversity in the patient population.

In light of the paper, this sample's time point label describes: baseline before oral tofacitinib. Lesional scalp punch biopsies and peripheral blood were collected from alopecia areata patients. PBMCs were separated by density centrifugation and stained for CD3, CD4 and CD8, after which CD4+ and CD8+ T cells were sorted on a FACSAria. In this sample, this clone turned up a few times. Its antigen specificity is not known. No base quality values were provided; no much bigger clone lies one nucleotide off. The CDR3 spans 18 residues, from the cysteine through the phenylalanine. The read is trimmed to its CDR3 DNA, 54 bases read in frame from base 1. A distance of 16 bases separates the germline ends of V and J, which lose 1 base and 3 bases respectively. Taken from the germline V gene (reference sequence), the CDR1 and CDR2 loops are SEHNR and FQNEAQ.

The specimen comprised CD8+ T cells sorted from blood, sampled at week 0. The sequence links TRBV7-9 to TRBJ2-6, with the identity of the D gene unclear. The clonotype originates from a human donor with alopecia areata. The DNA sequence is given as TGTGCCAGCAGCTTAGAAGGCAGATCCCCGGGTGGGGCCAACGTCCTGACTTTC. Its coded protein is CASSLEGRSPGGANVLTF.